The TCR beta chain described here comes from a study of cytomegalovirus exposure and HLA in healthy donors. About this clone: One junction end does not reproduce the germline sequence, and a read error may be involved.

The PCR was carried out with 60 Vbeta primers and 13 Jbeta primers. Only in-frame clones appear in the TCRdb table, and some are missing; sequencing was by immunoSEQ multiplex PCR. The sample yields roughly 110,000 clones, approximately 79% seen once. The CDR3 sequence is 8 residues long. Germline V CDR1 and CDR2: DFQATT, SNEGSKA (reference sequence). This sequence joins TRBV20-1 and TRBJ1-1; weak D call: TRBD1 (5 bases). Input material: PBMCs. This TCR came from a woman aged 40 to 49 in good health and CMV-seropositive. CDR3: CSANPGLF. CDR3 nucleotide sequence: TGCAGTGCTAATCCGGGACTTTTT.